This TCR beta chain emerged from a study of T-cell reconstitution after alpha-beta-depleted transplantation in children. CDR1 is SGHRS, CDR2 YFSETQ, per germline. The CDR3 covers 16 residues. V lost 2 bases and J lost 3; bases outside the gene matches: 5. Preparation of the TCRbeta library involved a method that used unique molecular identifiers. One entry per CDR3 protein results from TCRdb running MiXCR on the PCR reads. The table lists approximately 500,000 distinct CDR3 sequences, roughly a tenth of them singletons. Study-wide points: Several hundred expanded graft clones reportedly were the source of alpha-beta T cells about two months after transplant. T-cell counts and diversity at one year following transplant were attributed mainly to newly produced T cells.

This clonotype was seen more than once but under ten times. Its matching antigen is unknown. The clonotype was recovered from a child aged 2 to 15 with inherited bone marrow failure, due to receive a stem cell transplant. Sequenced here: PBMCs, sampled before TCRalphabeta/CD19-depleted stem cell transplant. The chain recombines TRBV5-1 with TRBJ2-1, with 10 bases fitting TRBD2. The chain's CDR3 is CASSLDGLADYNEQFF. The CDR3 DNA follows: TGCGCCAGCAGCTTAGACGGACTAGCGGACTACAATGAGCAGTTCTTC.